Sequencing of this TCR beta chain was carried out in a study of tumor-infiltrating lymphocytes in glioblastoma multiforme. The CDR3 is made up of 13 amino acids. CDR1 and CDR2 from the germline V gene are MGHRA and YSYEKL. V dropped 9 bases and J dropped 5 bases, with 15 bases sitting between them. Only a few counts were recorded for this clonotype. Multiple V-beta primers and a C-beta primer amplified TCRB from RNA. TCRdb re-called the multiplex PCR reads through MiXCR, storing one row per CDR3 protein. This table has about 16,000 distinct CDR3 sequences, around 70% appearing once. The V gene is TRBV4-1, the J gene TRBJ2-3; no firm D call. This sequence was found in a male donor with glioblastoma. The specimen sequenced was brain tumor tissue. The CDR3 DNA is TGCGCCAGTAGTTCGAGTCCCGGAGATACGCAGTATTTT. Translated, it gives CASSSSPGDTQYF.